Described below is a single T cell receptor beta chain sequence and its context. The source of the sample is a study of T cell repertoires in cytomegalovirus infection. The CDR3 sequence is 14 residues long. Trimming stripped 0 bases from V and 4 bases from J, with 6 bases between. Germline V CDR1 and CDR2: SGHTA, FQGNSA. One entry per CDR3 protein, called by TCRdb with MiXCR from the reads. The sample consists of approximately 200,000 distinct CDR3 sequences, roughly 27% of them appearing once. The TCR originated in a human donor in good health (CMV status not recorded). Some clones in this sample may be carry-over from other donors' samples. J is TRBJ2-2 and V is TRBV7-2, with D unresolved. Sequenced sample: PBMCs. The CDR3 reads CASSLAGPTGELFF. CDR3 coding DNA: TGTGCCAGCAGCTTAGCAGGGCCCACCGGGGAGCTGTTTTTT.